This T cell receptor beta chain is from a study of T cell repertoires in cytomegalovirus infection. TCRdb reprocessed the reads with MiXCR, giving one entry per CDR3 protein. The sample lists over 150,000 distinct CDR3 sequences; 13% to 15% were seen once. Germline V CDR1 and CDR2: SNHLY, FYNNEI. CDR3 length: 16 residues. V lost 7 bases to trimming and J lost 4 bases; unmatched junction nucleotides: 11. This clonotype was picked up many times. Specimen: PBMCs. This clonotype originated in a human donor in good health (CMV status not recorded). Some clones in this sample may be carry-over from other donors' samples. The rearrangement uses TRBV2 and TRBJ2-2; TRBD1 agrees at 8 bases. The CDR3 sequence is CASISGRGRITGELFF. CDR3 DNA sequence: TGTGCCAGCATAAGTGGCAGGGGGCGAATCACCGGGGAGCTGTTTTTT. The variable domain in full, completed from reference TRBV2 and TRBJ2-2, reads EPEVTQTPSHQVTQMGQEVILRCVPISNHLYFYWYRQILGQKVEFLVSFYNNEISEKSEIFDDQFSVERPDGSNFTLKIRSTKLEDSAMYFCASISGRGRITGELFFGEGSRLTVL.